Below, 22 T cell receptor beta chains from the same sample are listed, as sequenced in a study of T cells in Graves' hyperthyroidism and ophthalmopathy. Amplification of TCR beta CDR3 regions used RNA as the template. HTBI primers were the set used in a first-round RT-PCR of the TCR CDR3. One entry per CDR3 protein results from TCRdb running MiXCR on the multiplex PCR reads. Here the sample spans fewer than 700,000 distinct CDR3 sequences, under 20% being singletons. The sequenced sample was blood. These receptors were collected from a woman aged 18-29 years with Graves' ophthalmopathy.

The chain joins TRBV4-3 to TRBJ2-5; perhaps TRBD2 as D (5 bases). The CDR3 consists of 14 residues. Germline V lookup: CDR1 LGHNA, CDR2 YSLEER. V lost 0 bases to trimming and J lost 2 bases, with 7 bases between them. In nucleotides, the CDR3 is TGCGCCAGCAGCCAAGATTCGGGACAAGAGACCCAGTACTTC. Protein product: CASSQDSGQETQYF.

This clonotype appeared many times. This chain uses TRBV24-1 with TRBJ2-1, with TRBD2 matching over 9 bases. The junction had 10 bases not matched to a gene; V was cut back by 4 bases and J by 7 bases. The CDR3 length is 16 residues. Germline-derived CDR1 and CDR2 are KGHDR and SFDVKD. The CDR3 spells CATSDSGTSRKNEQFF. In DNA form, the CDR3 reads TGTGCCACCAGTGACTCTGGGACTAGCAGAAAGAATGAGCAGTTCTTC.

This chain links TRBV20-1 with TRBJ2-7; 9 nucleotides align to TRBD1. Unmatched junction bases numbered 9, after V lost 2 bases and J lost 7 bases. Germline CDR1 is DFQATT and CDR2 is SNEGSKA (reference sequence). This CDR3 has 14 amino acids. CDR3 protein: CSARPPGQGLEQYF. CDR3 coding DNA: TGCAGTGCTAGACCCCCGGGACAGGGATTGGAGCAGTACTTC.

In DNA, the CDR3 is TGTGCCAGCAGCTTTGATGGGATGAACACTGAAGCTTTCTTT. Protein: CASSFDGMNTEAFF. The V gene is TRBV5-8, the J gene TRBJ1-1, with unresolved D. Trimming removed 2 bases from V and 0 bases from J, with 8 bases in between. The V gene's germline CDR1 is SGHTS and CDR2 YDEGEE. The CDR3 totals 14 residues. The variable domain in full, completed from reference TRBV5-8 and TRBJ1-1, reads EAGVTQSPTHLIKTRGQQATLRCSPISGHTSVYWYQQALGLGLQFLLWYDEGEERNRGNFPPRFSGRQFPNYSSELNVNALELEDSALYLCASSFDGMNTEAFFGQGTRLTVV.

This clonotype has a handful of counts. This chain joins TRBV20-1 and TRBJ1-4; 9 nucleotides line up with TRBD1. The CDR3 spans 14 residues. V shed 7 bases, J shed 3 bases, and the junction held 6 bases outside the gene matches. Looked up from germline, CDR1 is DFQATT and CDR2 is SNEGSKA (reference sequence). The chain's CDR3 is CSVETGGSNEKLFF. The CDR3 DNA is TGCAGTGTCGAAACAGGGGGCTCTAATGAAAAACTGTTTTTT.

The table lists this clonotype with many counts. The rearrangement links TRBV3-1 to TRBJ1-1; D not resolved. The CDR3 is 13 amino acids. Germline-derived CDR1 and CDR2 are LGHDT and YNNKEL (reference sequence). V was trimmed by 0 bases and J by 4 bases, leaving 6 bases between them. DNA for the CDR3: TGTGCCAGCAGCCAAGACGCCGGCACTGAAGCTTTCTTT. This encodes CASSQDAGTEAFF.

Details on this clonotype: In this CDR3 the conserved last residue, phenylalanine or tryptophan, is missing, so a read error is likely. The CDR3 sequence is CASSLSLPNEQFL. In nucleotides, the CDR3 is TGTGCCAGCAGTTTATCGCTACCCAATGAGCAGTTCCTC. The chain couples TRBV27 to TRBJ2-1; D gene unclear. Trimming shortened V by 0 bases and J by 6 bases, and 6 bases separated the two germline ends. CDR1 is MNHEY, CDR2 SMNVEV, per germline (reference sequence). This CDR3 comprises 13 residues.

This clonotype was detected only a few times. V and J are TRBV7-6 and TRBJ1-6; D is ambiguous. CDR3 length: 14 residues. CDR1 and CDR2 from the germline V gene are SGHVS and FNYEAQ. Trimming shortened V by 5 bases and J by 4 bases, and 9 bases separated the two germline ends. In DNA, the CDR3 is TGTGCCAGCAGCCCGGACGGTTATAATTCACCCCTCCACTTT. Protein sequence: CASSPDGYNSPLHF.

In this sample, this clonotype turned up many times. The chain carries TRBV7-8 and TRBJ2-7, with D hard to call. The V gene lost 2 bases and the J gene lost 5 bases, with 13 bases spanning the gap. CDR1 is SGHVS, CDR2 FQNEAQ, per germline. The CDR3 runs to 14 residues. CDR3 loop: CASSLRPTADEQYF. As DNA, the CDR3 is TGTGCCAGCAGCTTACGGCCCACAGCCGACGAGCAGTACTTC.

The J gene is TRBJ2-7, the V gene TRBV20-1, with a weak D call TRBD1 (6 bases). The germline V and J ends were trimmed by 1 base and 0 bases, with 13 bases remaining between them. The CDR3 sequence is 15 residues long. CDR1 is DFQATT, CDR2 SNEGSKA, per germline (reference sequence). Here the CDR3 DNA reads TGCAGTGCTAGAGCTCTCCAGGGGCACTCCTACGAGCAGTACTTC. It encodes CSARALQGHSYEQYF.

V is TRBV2 and J is TRBJ1-2; D is unclear. The CDR3 loop spans 18 amino acids. Germline lookup yields CDR1 SNHLY and CDR2 FYNNEI. Trimming removed 6 bases from V and 0 bases from J, with 23 bases in between. CDR3 in amino acids: CASRGPGSRIEANYGYTF. Written as DNA, the CDR3 is TGTGCCAGCAGGGGCCCAGGCAGTCGGATCGAAGCTAACTATGGCTACACCTTC.

This clonotype was detected many times. The chain combines TRBV9 with TRBJ1-2, with 7 bases identical to TRBD1. Germline V gene data show CDR1 as SGDLS and CDR2 as YYNGEE. The CDR3 has 15 amino acids. Unmatched junction bases numbered 9, after V lost 4 bases and J lost 3 bases. CDR3 in amino acids: CASSQTDRADYGYTF. The CDR3 nucleotides are TGTGCCAGCAGCCAAACCGACAGGGCTGACTATGGCTACACCTTC.

This clonotype was observed at least ten times. This chain uses TRBV4-1 with TRBJ2-7, with TRBD2 matching 8 bases. CDR3 length: 15 residues. Germline-derived CDR1 and CDR2 are MGHRA and YSYEKL. Trimming cost V 1 base and J 7 bases; bases outside gene matches: 9. CDR3 sequence reads: CASSQVPGGAREQYF. The CDR3 DNA reads as TGCGCCAGCAGCCAAGTTCCCGGGGGGGCTCGTGAGCAGTACTTC.

This clonotype was counted only a few times. This chain joins TRBV6-1 and TRBJ1-6; D is possibly TRBD1 (5 bases). Germline CDR1 is MNHNS and CDR2 is SASEGT. This CDR3 spans 15 amino acids. The V end lost 4 bases, the J end lost 0 bases, and 7 bases lay between the germline ends. As DNA, the CDR3 is TGTGCCAGCAGTGGGGGGAGCTCCTATAATTCACCCCTCCACTTT. Translated, it gives CASSGGSSYNSPLHF.

This clonotype was found many times. The chain has TRBV28 and TRBJ1-6; D is ambiguous. The CDR3 covers 13 residues. Trimming left V 3 bases short and J 9 bases short, with 9 bases between. Germline values: CDR1 MDHEN, CDR2 SYDVKM. Written as DNA, the CDR3 is TGTGCCAGCAGTTTCGCGGTGGGTTCACCCCTCCACTTT. Its translation is CASSFAVGSPLHF.

The chain employs TRBV10-3 and TRBJ1-5; TRBD1 aligns across 9 bases. Per germline, CDR1 ENHRY and CDR2 SYGVKD. The length of the CDR3 is 13 residues. Trimming cost V 4 bases and J 7 bases; bases outside gene matches: 2. The CDR3 protein is CAISGDRDQPQHF. CDR3 bases: TGTGCCATCAGTGGGGACAGGGACCAGCCCCAGCATTTT.

This clonotype was observed many times. This chain joins TRBV28 and TRBJ2-5; 7 bases line up with TRBD2. V was pared by 3 bases and J by 2 bases, with 9 bases of the junction left unmatched. Germline CDR1 MDHEN, CDR2 SYDVKM. The CDR3 is made up of 16 amino acids. Here the CDR3 DNA reads TGTGCCAGCAGTTTCCAACTGACTAGCCCACAAGAGACCCAGTACTTC. Encoded protein: CASSFQLTSPQETQYF. The whole variable domain, remainder taken from reference TRBV28 and TRBJ2-5, is DVKVTQSSRYLVKRTGEKVFLECVQDMDHENMFWYRQDPGLGLRLIYFSYDVKMKEKGDIPEGYSVSREKKERFSLILESASTNQTSMYLCASSFQLTSPQETQYFGPGTRLLVL.

Many counts were recorded for this clonotype. The chain has TRBV20-1 and TRBJ2-3, with 11 positions matching TRBD1. The V gene's germline CDR1 is DFQATT and CDR2 SNEGSKA (reference sequence). CDR3 length equals 18 residues. Unmatched junction bases numbered 14, after V lost 5 bases and J lost 1 base. CDR3: CSAQPGQGDIYRTDTQYF. In nucleotides, the CDR3 is TGCAGTGCTCAGCCGGGACAGGGGGATATTTATCGCACAGATACGCAGTATTTT.

This clonotype was detected ten times or more. This chain links TRBV5-6 with TRBJ2-1; 7 bases are shared with TRBD2. V lost 2 bases and J lost 9; bases outside the gene matches: 5. The germline V gene has CDR1 SGHDT and CDR2 YYEEEE. This CDR3 is 13 amino acids long. CDR3 region: CASSFRIAGEQFF. The DNA for the CDR3 is TGTGCCAGCAGCTTCCGAATAGCGGGTGAGCAGTTCTTC.

The chain combines TRBV15 with TRBJ1-1; D uncertain. The germline V gene has CDR1 LNHNV and CDR2 YYDKDF (reference sequence). This CDR3 comprises 15 residues. Deletions cut 0 bases from V and 1 base from J, with 9 bases between. The CDR3 DNA sequence: TGTGCCACCAGCAGAGATTCTAACAGGAACACTGAAGCTTTCTTT. It is translated as CATSRDSNRNTEAFF.

J is TRBJ1-1 and V is TRBV6-2 or TRBV6-3, with TRBD1 matching 10 bases. The CDR3 has 15 amino acids. Germline V gives CDR1 MNHEY, CDR2 SVGEGT. The V gene end was trimmed by 6 bases and the J gene end by 3 bases; junction bases not matched to a gene: 7. The CDR3 reads CASSPQGQGYTEAFF. The CDR3 DNA sequence: TGTGCCAGCAGCCCCCAGGGACAGGGGTACACTGAAGCTTTCTTT.

This clonotype showed up many times. V is TRBV28 and J is TRBJ2-5, with 7 bases aligning to TRBD2. The CDR3 covers 16 residues. After removal of 2 bases from V and 5 bases from J, the junction contained 11 bases not matched to a gene. The germline V gene encodes CDR1 MDHEN and CDR2 SYDVKM. Written as DNA, the CDR3 is TGTGCCAGCAGTTTACCCCCGGCGGGGGTGGATGAGACCCAGTACTTC. Its protein is CASSLPPAGVDETQYF. The full variable domain, with the rest looked up from reference TRBV28 and TRBJ2-5, is DVKVTQSSRYLVKRTGEKVFLECVQDMDHENMFWYRQDPGLGLRLIYFSYDVKMKEKGDIPEGYSVSREKKERFSLILESASTNQTSMYLCASSLPPAGVDETQYFGPGTRLLVL.